These T cell receptor beta chains were read from a single sample in a study of beta chain features in type 1 diabetes. Sequenced by immunoSEQ multiplex PCR; TCRdb stores in-frame clones only, minus some. The table has about 470,000 clones, about 32% seen once; the top ten hold 0.06% to 0.07%. Input material: naive CD4+ T cells from blood. The receptor source for this set is a man aged 18 to 30 in good health. The CDR3 runs from the conserved cysteine through the conserved F or W. D genes are given only for firm matches. A clone size is listed for some rows: how often the clone was seen (once, few, many), or a class if it is expanded.

V gene,J gene,clone size,D gene,CDR3 DNA,CDR3 protein
TRBV25-1,TRBJ2-7,few,.,TGTGCCAGCAGTGAGGCACAGCCTCCGGACGAGCAGTACTTC,CASSEAQPPDEQYF
TRBV27,TRBJ1-5,.,TRBD1,TGTGCCAGCCGGGACAGGGGAAATCAGCCCCAGCATTTT,CASRDRGNQPQHF
TRBV7-8,TRBJ2-1,few,.,TGTGCCAGCAGGGCGGGCCTCGGGGCCCTGCTGGACCGCAATGAGCAGTTCTTC,CASRAGLGALLDRNEQFF
TRBV29-1,TRBJ2-1,.,.,TGCAGCGTTGTCCAGGACCGCTACAATGAGCAGTTCTTC,CSVVQDRYNEQFF
TRBV7-3,TRBJ1-2,few,.,TGTGCCAGCAGCGTACCCTCAGGGGCTGGAAGCTACACCTTC,CASSVPSGAGSYTF
TRBV7-2,TRBJ1-5,few,.,TGTGCCAGCAGCTCAAGGGGTCCCAATCAGCCCCAGCATTTT,CASSSRGPNQPQHF
TRBV30,TRBJ2-7,.,.,TGTGCCTGGAGGAGGAGTCAGGGCGAGCAGTACTTC,CAWRRSQGEQYF
TRBV30,TRBJ1-5,.,.,TGTGCCTGGAGTGCCGGGAGGAGCAATCAGCCCCAGCATTTT,CAWSAGRSNQPQHF
TRBV28,TRBJ2-7,.,.,TGTGCCAGCAGTTTCGGAGGTCGGGGAGAGCAGTACTTC,CASSFGGRGEQYF
TRBV6-4,TRBJ1-2,few,TRBD1,TGTGCCAGCAGAATGGGACAGGGGTATCCTTCCGGGGATGGCTACACCTTC,CASRMGQGYPSGDGYTF
TRBV6-5,TRBJ2-6,few,.,TGTGCCAGCAGTACCAGTGGCTCTGGGGCCAACGTCCTGACTTTC,CASSTSGSGANVLTF
TRBV29-1,TRBJ1-5,.,.,TGCAGCGTTCCCCGTACTGACGGTTGCAATCAGCCCCAGCATTTT,CSVPRTDGCNQPQHF
TRBV9,TRBJ2-1,few,.,TGTGCCAGCAGCGTAGATGTGACCGAGCAGTTCTTC,CASSVDVTEQFF
TRBV13,TRBJ1-2,few,.,TGTGCCAGCAGCCTCAACCCGCCACGCGGGGACGGCTATGGCTACACCTTC,CASSLNPPRGDGYGYTF
TRBV4-3,TRBJ2-7,.,.,TGCGCCAGCAGTCTACTCGGCCCTCCAGGGCGGTACGAGCAGTACTTC,CASSLLGPPGRYEQYF
TRBV5-1,TRBJ2-6,.,TRBD2,TGCGCCAGCAGCTTGACGACTAGCGGGATAGGAACTGGGGCCAACGTCCTGACTTTC,CASSLTTSGIGTGANVLTF
TRBV7-2,TRBJ2-3,.,.,TGTGCCAGCAGCACACGGGACGTCCCAGATACGCAGTATTTT,CASSTRDVPDTQYF
TRBV7-9,TRBJ2-7,few,.,TGTGCCAGCAGCTTCAGGACGGACTCCTACGAGCAGTACTTC,CASSFRTDSYEQYF
TRBV2,TRBJ2-1,.,TRBD2,TGTGCCAGCACCGCGGGAGTGGTGGGTGAGCAGTTCTTC,CASTAGVVGEQFF
TRBV4-2,TRBJ2-1,few,.,TGTGCCAGCAGCCAAGAGGCAGGGAAGTATGAGCAGTTCTTC,CASSQEAGKYEQFF
TRBV2,TRBJ2-7,.,TRBD1,TGTGCCAGCAGTGAAGCGGGACAGAGCAACGAGCAGTACTTC,CASSEAGQSNEQYF
TRBV18,TRBJ2-1,.,.,TGTGCCAGCTCACCAGGGGATCCCTACAATGAGCAGTTCTTC,CASSPGDPYNEQFF
TRBV29-1,TRBJ1-1,.,TRBD1,TGCAGCGTTGACAGGGGGTTGGACACTGAAGCTTTCTTT,CSVDRGLDTEAFF
TRBV30,TRBJ1-1,.,.,TGTGCCTGGACCCTCCGGGGCCTAGGATTGACTTTCTTT,CAWTLRGLGLTFF
TRBV7-6,TRBJ2-3,few,TRBD1,TGTGCCAGCAGCGGCCGGGACAGGGCTTATACCCTTGATACGCAGTATTTT,CASSGRDRAYTLDTQYF
TRBV7-8,TRBJ2-3,.,TRBD2,TGTGCCAGCAGCTTAGATGGCCTAGCGGCCGATACGCAGTATTTT,CASSLDGLAADTQYF
TRBV30,TRBJ2-1,few,.,TGTGCCTGGAGGCTAGCCTTCAATGAGCAGTTCTTC,CAWRLAFNEQFF
TRBV9,TRBJ2-3,few,.,TGTGCCAGCAGCGTAGTCCAGATCACAGATACGCAGTATTTT,CASSVVQITDTQYF
TRBV7-9,TRBJ1-1,.,.,TGTGCCAGCAGTATCACAGGGAACACTGAAGCTTTCTTT,CASSITGNTEAFF
TRBV9,TRBJ1-3,.,.,TGTGCCAGCAGCGACATGGACGGTCGCTCTGGAAACACCATATATTTT,CASSDMDGRSGNTIYF
TRBV10-3,TRBJ2-1,few,.,TGTGCCATCAGTGAGTCCATAAACAATGAGCAGTTCTTC,CAISESINNEQFF
TRBV7-2,TRBJ2-7,.,TRBD2,TGTGCCAGCAGCTTAAGCACAGCGGGAGTCCCCTACGAGCAGTACTTC,CASSLSTAGVPYEQYF
TRBV5-1,TRBJ2-7,.,TRBD1,TGCGCCAGCAGCTCCGGAGTACAGGGGTACGAGCAGTACTTC,CASSSGVQGYEQYF
TRBV10-3,TRBJ2-1,.,.,TGTGCCATCAGTGGTCGGGCCCTATCGAACAATGAGCAGTTCTTC,CAISGRALSNNEQFF
TRBV30,TRBJ2-1,few,TRBD2,TGTGCCTGGAGTGCCGCGGGACTAGCGGGGCGCCAGCAGTTCTTC,CAWSAAGLAGRQQFF
TRBV28,TRBJ2-4,once,.,TGTGCCAGCAGTTTTCAATCCCGGGACACCCTGGGAAACATTCAGTACTTC,CASSFQSRDTLGNIQYF
TRBV5-1,TRBJ2-1,.,TRBD2,TGCGCCAGCAGCGGACTAGCGGTCCGACTCCCCTACAATGAGCAGTTCTTC,CASSGLAVRLPYNEQFF
TRBV29-1,TRBJ1-5,few,TRBD1,TGCAGCGTTGCCGGGACAGGGGGGAATCAGCCCCAGCATTTT,CSVAGTGGNQPQHF
TRBV7-2,TRBJ2-1,few,TRBD2,TGTGCCAGCAGCTTAGGGCCTAGCGGGCCGAGCTCCTACAATGAGCAGTTCTTC,CASSLGPSGPSSYNEQFF
TRBV5-4,TRBJ2-3,.,.,TGTGCCAGCAGCTTTTACGGTGGGGATACGCAGTATTTT,CASSFYGGDTQYF
TRBV30,TRBJ2-7,.,TRBD1,TGTGCCTGGAGGGACAGGGTTTACGAGCAGTACTTC,CAWRDRVYEQYF
TRBV11-3,TRBJ2-1,.,.,TGTGCCAGCAGCTTAGGTCCTGGCAATGAGCAGTTCTTC,CASSLGPGNEQFF
TRBV18,TRBJ1-1,.,.,TGTGCCAGCTCAGCGAGTATGAACACTGAAGCTTTCTTT,CASSASMNTEAFF
TRBV7-2,TRBJ1-3,few,.,TGTGCCAGCAGACGGTCCAGGGACTCTGGAAACACCATATATTTT,CASRRSRDSGNTIYF
TRBV6-5,TRBJ2-7,few,.,TGTGCCAGCAGCTTACGTACCGGGATCTACGAGCAGTACTTC,CASSLRTGIYEQYF
TRBV29-1,TRBJ1-2,.,.,TGCAGCGGCGGACCCGGGGATGGCTACACCTTC,CSGGPGDGYTF
TRBV28,TRBJ2-1,.,.,TGTGCCAGCAGTTTATGGCCTGGGGGACAGGGACTCTCCGGGACTAGCTCCTACAATGAGCAGTTCTTC,CASSLWPGGQGLSGTSSYNEQFF
TRBV19,TRBJ1-1,.,.,TGTGCCAGTAGTATCTATACAGGGCAGAACACTGAAGCTTTCTTT,CASSIYTGQNTEAFF
TRBV4-2,TRBJ1-5,few,.,TGTGCCAGCAGCCAAGGGCAGGACAATCAGCCCCAGCATTTT,CASSQGQDNQPQHF
TRBV18,TRBJ2-1,few,TRBD1,TGTGCCAGCTCACAGACAGGGGGAGTGGGCAATGAGCAGTTCTTC,CASSQTGGVGNEQFF
TRBV29-1,TRBJ2-5,few,TRBD2,TGCAGCGTTGAAGGAGGGACTAGCGGGCCTCAAGAGACCCAGTACTTC,CSVEGGTSGPQETQYF
TRBV7-9,TRBJ1-4,few,TRBD1,TGTGCCAGCAGCCCCTGGGACAGGAGTAATGAAAAACTGTTTTTT,CASSPWDRSNEKLFF